The rows below give T cell receptor beta chains drawn from one sample of a study of blood T cell repertoires in COVID-19. The method was immunoSEQ multiplex PCR; TCRdb's version includes in-frame clones alone and lacks a portion of them. The table shows roughly 230,000 clones, with 81% occurring only once. Sample: peripheral blood. All receptors come from a woman older than 75 with acute or convalescent COVID-19. The conserved cysteine and the conserved F or W are not part of the CDR3 here. D genes are given only for firm matches.

CDR3 protein: ASSLSRGGRDEQF
V gene: TRBV11-2
D gene: TRBD2

CDR3 protein: ASSEPQGRVDSPLH
V gene: TRBV6-1
D gene: .

CDR3 protein: ASSLVIRSNMQETQY
V gene: TRBV11-2
D gene: .

CDR3 protein: ASSPSGLATISGANVLT
V gene: TRBV3-1/TRBV3-2
D gene: TRBD2

CDR3 protein: ASSTRGTSGRASLYNEQF
V gene: TRBV19
D gene: TRBD2

CDR3 protein: ASSLGGLLGNQPQH
V gene: TRBV28
D gene: .

CDR3 protein: ASSPDSAYGYT
V gene: TRBV4-1
D gene: .

CDR3 protein: ASSLTDNTEAF
V gene: TRBV5-1
D gene: .

CDR3 protein: ASGRDRAIFSNQPQH
V gene: TRBV19
D gene: TRBD1

CDR3 protein: ASAGRVNTIY
V gene: TRBV28
D gene: .

CDR3 protein: ASSKPLRGGGIEQY
V gene: TRBV21-1
D gene: .

CDR3 protein: ASSLNPPAGGGEQF
V gene: TRBV7-3
D gene: TRBD2

CDR3 protein: ASSQSGSGELF
V gene: TRBV6-6
D gene: .

CDR3 protein: ASSEFSREETQY
V gene: TRBV25-1
D gene: .

CDR3 protein: ASSVQGVSYEQY
V gene: TRBV5-6
D gene: TRBD1

CDR3 protein: ASSPGSLSYEQY
V gene: TRBV14
D gene: .